Each of the 30 T cell receptor beta chains below was sequenced from the same sample in a study of a mutant IDH1 vaccine in newly diagnosed glioma. No cognate antigen is known for these TCRs. Assay used: immunoSEQ multiplex PCR; TCRdb lists only in-frame clones, some missing. The sample includes about 54,000 clones, roughly four fifths of them seen just once. Time point of the sample: week 47, end of study. It was 300 ug of mutant IDH1 20-mer peptide that made up each vaccine dose, given with topical imiquimod. The sample consisted of PBMCs, taken from a glioma patient whose treatment included an IDH1 peptide vaccine. These receptors were taken from a woman in her forties or fifties with glioma.

The V gene is TRBV30, the J gene TRBJ2-1; D is unclear. The CDR3 spans 14 residues. Germline CDR1 GTSNPN, CDR2 SVGIG (reference sequence). V was pared by 4 bases and J by 3 bases, with 13 bases between. CDR3: CAWKQYLSYNEQFF. The CDR3 DNA reads as TGTGCCTGGAAACAGTACCTGAGCTACAATGAGCAGTTCTTC.

The V call is TRBV9, the J call TRBJ1-1; D is unclear. V lost 5 bases and J 2 bases, leaving 10 bases between the germline ends. This CDR3 is built from 13 residues. Looked up from germline, CDR1 is SGDLS and CDR2 is YYNGEE. The CDR3 is CASRDGSNTEAFF. CDR3 coding DNA: TGTGCCAGCAGGGACGGGAGTAACACTGAAGCTTTCTTT.

The chain has TRBV7-2 and TRBJ2-5; TRBD2 matches at 12 bases. Per the germline V gene, CDR1 is SGHTA and CDR2 is FQGNSA. V was clipped by 6 bases and J by 5 bases; unmatched bases: 7. CDR3 size: 15 residues. The DNA of the CDR3 is TGTGCCAGCAGTGCTAGCGGGGGGGCGTCTGAGACCCAGTACTTC. It encodes CASSASGGASETQYF.

V gene TRBV19 combines with J gene TRBJ2-7; 8 nucleotides agree with TRBD1. From germline, CDR1 is LNHDA and CDR2 SQIVND (reference sequence). The CDR3 has 14 residues. The ends lost 1 base at V and 2 bases at J; junction bases unmatched: 1. CDR3 region: CASSIGTGPYEQYF. CDR3 in DNA: TGTGCCAGTAGTATAGGGACAGGGCCCTACGAGCAGTACTTC.

This clone has just a few counts. This chain links TRBV14 with TRBJ2-5; either TRBD1 or TRBD2 may fit D (5 bases each). The CDR3 is 14 amino acids. From germline, CDR1 is SGHDN and CDR2 FVKESK. V lost 0 bases, J lost 6 bases, and 11 bases lay in between. CDR3 sequence (DNA): TGTGCCAGCAGCCAAGATGAGGGGTCGCAGACCCAGTACTTC. This sequence encodes CASSQDEGSQTQYF.

J is TRBJ1-1 and V is TRBV20-1, with no clear D. Per germline, CDR1 DFQATT and CDR2 SNEGSKA (reference sequence). V lost 6 bases and J lost 6, with 11 bases in between. The CDR3 has 11 amino acids. The CDR3 DNA reads as TGCAGTGCCCTAGATTTTCCTGAAGCTTTCTTT. Translation: CSALDFPEAFF.

This clone appeared a single time. The chain has TRBV5-1 and TRBJ1-4; D is unclear. Trimming stripped 4 bases from V and 7 bases from J, with 11 bases between. Germline CDR1 and CDR2: SGHRS and YFSETQ. This CDR3 comprises 13 residues. As DNA, the CDR3 is TGCGCCAGCAGCGTCGACAATAGTGAAAAACTGTTTTTT. This gives the protein CASSVDNSEKLFF.

The V call is TRBV14, the J call TRBJ2-7, with 7 positions matching TRBD1. The CDR3 is 13 residues long. Germline loops: CDR1 SGHDN, CDR2 FVKESK. J lost 3 bases, V lost 9 bases, and 8 bases had no gene match. Here the CDR3 reads CASRWAGGYEQYF. The CDR3 nucleotides read TGTGCCAGTCGCTGGGCAGGGGGCTACGAGCAGTACTTC.

The CDR3 bases are TGTGCCAGTAGCCCGGGACAGGGAGCGACCCAGTACTTC. Translation gives CASSPGQGATQYF. This chain links TRBV19 with TRBJ2-5, with 9 bases matching TRBD1. The CDR3 runs 13 residues. Per the germline V gene, CDR1 is LNHDA and CDR2 is SQIVND (reference sequence). Trimming removed 6 bases from V and 7 bases from J; junction bases left unmatched: 6.

This clone was counted a few times. The CDR3 sequence is CASSLGGAKNIQYF. The CDR3, as DNA: TGCGCCAGCAGCTTGGGGGGTGCCAAAAACATTCAGTACTTC. This chain joins TRBV5-1 and TRBJ2-4; no clear D. The CDR3 is 14 amino acids. The V gene lost 0 bases and the J gene lost 1 base, with 5 bases spanning the gap. Germline V gene sequence: CDR1 SGHRS, CDR2 YFSETQ.

The gene calls are TRBV7-2 and TRBJ2-7; tentatively, D is TRBD1 (6 bases). The length of the CDR3 is 12 residues. CDR1 and CDR2 (germline): SGHTA, FQGNSA. Trimming took off 5 bases at V and 4 bases at J, with 9 bases between the two ends. Written as DNA, the CDR3 is TGTGCCAGCAGCCGGACAGTGTACGAGCAGTACTTC. Protein product: CASSRTVYEQYF.

The chain uses TRBV15 and TRBJ2-7; D not certain. The V end was cut by 0 bases, the J end by 3 bases, with 12 bases between. This CDR3 comprises 15 residues. The germline V gene has CDR1 LNHNV and CDR2 YYDKDF (reference sequence). The DNA of the CDR3 is TGTGCCACCAGCAGAGACAGGACCATAGACTACGAGCAGTACTTC. Encoded protein: CATSRDRTIDYEQYF.

This rearrangement joins TRBV9 to TRBJ2-3; D is uncertain. CDR1 is SGDLS, CDR2 YYNGEE, per germline. The CDR3 extends over 14 amino acids. V lost 0 bases, J lost 5 bases, and 10 bases lay in between. Written as DNA, the CDR3 is TGTGCCAGCAGCGTAGCTGCTAGTAGAGATACGCAGTATTTT. Translation: CASSVAASRDTQYF.

The chain combines TRBV27 with TRBJ1-1; 8 bases line up with TRBD1. V was clipped by 7 bases and J by 0 bases; unmatched bases: 13. Germline lookup yields CDR1 MNHEY and CDR2 SMNVEV (reference sequence). There are 17 residues in the CDR3. This chain's CDR3 is CASTTYGATGVNTEAFF. CDR3 nucleotides: TGTGCCAGCACCACTTATGGGGCGACAGGGGTGAACACTGAAGCTTTCTTT.

The gene calls are TRBV10-3 and TRBJ1-1; D uncertain. The germline V gene has CDR1 ENHRY and CDR2 SYGVKD. The CDR3 consists of 13 residues. The V gene lost 1 base and the J gene lost 5 bases, with 8 bases spanning the gap. CDR3 sequence: CAISEYKGTEAFF. CDR3 nucleotides: TGTGCCATCAGTGAGTATAAGGGAACTGAAGCTTTCTTT.

The chain carries TRBV4-1 and TRBJ1-3; D ambiguous. V gave up 1 base and J gave up 0 bases, with 7 bases separating them. From germline, CDR1 is MGHRA and CDR2 YSYEKL. The CDR3 covers 15 residues. The CDR3 spells CASSQVVGSGNTIYF. CDR3 DNA sequence: TGCGCCAGCAGCCAAGTAGTGGGCTCTGGAAACACCATATATTTT.

The V and J genes are TRBV6-1 and TRBJ1-2; D not certain. V lost 4 bases and J 7 bases, leaving 10 bases between the germline ends. Germline CDR1 is MNHNS and CDR2 is SASEGT. This CDR3 region has 12 residues. For the CDR3, the DNA is TGTGCCAGCAGTGTCTCAGGAGGTGGCTACACCTTC. This codes for CASSVSGGGYTF.

This chain connects TRBV7-9 to TRBJ2-5; 10 nucleotides align to TRBD2. The V gene's germline CDR1 is SEHNR and CDR2 FQNEAQ (reference sequence). The junction had 2 bases not matched to a gene; V was cut back by 1 base and J by 3 bases. CDR3 length: 15 amino acids. DNA for the CDR3: TGTGCCAGCAGCTTAGTGAGCGGGGGGGAAGAGACCCAGTACTTC. It specifies CASSLVSGGEETQYF.

This clone rates as medium-sized. The chain uses TRBV5-1 and TRBJ1-4; no clear D. The CDR3 consists of 15 residues. Trimming stripped 4 bases from V and 5 bases from J, with 15 bases between. Germline loops: CDR1 SGHRS, CDR2 YFSETQ. CDR3 nucleotides: TGCGCCAGCAGCAGGCCCCCGGGCAGGAATGAAAAACTGTTTTTT. Its protein is CASSRPPGRNEKLFF.

The V and J genes are TRBV5-4 and TRBJ1-3; 8 bases line up with TRBD1. The junction had 14 bases not matched to a gene; V was cut back by 4 bases and J by 2 bases. The CDR3 consists of 18 residues. Germline CDR1 is SGHNT and CDR2 is YYREEE (reference sequence). The CDR3 reads CASSKGQGSFQAGNTIYF. CDR3 DNA sequence: TGTGCCAGCAGCAAAGGACAGGGTAGCTTTCAGGCTGGAAACACCATATATTTT.

This clone is classed as medium-sized. This rearrangement joins TRBV6-4 to TRBJ2-3, with TRBD2 matching 9 bases. This CDR3 region has 14 residues. V shed 3 bases and J 4 bases; nucleotides not matched to a gene: 2. The V gene's germline CDR1 is MRHNA and CDR2 SNTAGT. The CDR3 is CASSEAGGSDTQYF. DNA for the CDR3: TGTGCCAGCAGTGAAGCGGGGGGCTCAGATACGCAGTATTTT.

The chain is built from TRBV19 and TRBJ1-2; the match to TRBD1 covers 7 bases. There are 14 residues in the CDR3. The J segment lost 4 bases and the V segment lost 5 bases, leaving 7 bases of the junction unmatched. CDR1 is LNHDA and CDR2 is SQIVND in the germline V gene (reference sequence). The CDR3 DNA is TGTGCCAGTAGTCCGGGACAGTACCTCTATGGCTACACCTTC. Amino acid sequence: CASSPGQYLYGYTF. The full variable domain, its missing parts supplied by reference TRBV19 and TRBJ1-2, is DGGITQSPKYLFRKEGQNVTLSCEQNLNHDAMYWYRQDPGQGLRLIYYSQIVNDFQKGDIAEGYSVSREKKESFPLTVTSAQKNPTAFYLCASSPGQYLYGYTFGSGTRLTVV.

This chain joins TRBV5-1 and TRBJ1-4; the D is unclear. The V gene's germline CDR1 is SGHRS and CDR2 YFSETQ. The CDR3 has 16 residues. Trimming took off 2 bases at V and 6 bases at J, with 17 bases between the two ends. In DNA, the CDR3 is TGCGCCAGCAGCTTACAGCTTCGTACAAAGGATGAAAAACTGTTTTTT. Translated, it gives CASSLQLRTKDEKLFF. The variable domain in full, with the rest retrieved from reference TRBV5-1 and TRBJ1-4, is KAGVTQTPRYLIKTRGQQVTLSCSPISGHRSVSWYQQTPGQGLQFLFEYFSETQRNKGNFPGRFSGRQFSNSRSEMNVSTLELGDSALYLCASSLQLRTKDEKLFFGSGTQLSVL.

The chain couples TRBV5-4 to TRBJ2-7, with TRBD1 matching 10 bases. This CDR3 spans 14 amino acids. Losses at the gene ends were 7 bases for V and 3 bases for J; bases not matched to a gene: 7. Germline V gene lookup returns CDR1 SGHNT and CDR2 YYREEE (reference sequence). Here the CDR3 DNA reads TGTGCCAGCTCCCCGGGACAGGGGTTCTACGAGCAGTACTTC. It is translated as CASSPGQGFYEQYF.

The CDR3 spells CSVGGGSTGELFF. CDR3 nucleotide sequence: TGCAGCGTTGGTGGGGGTTCCACCGGGGAGCTGTTTTTT. The chain couples TRBV29-1 to TRBJ2-2, with D perhaps assigned TRBD1 or TRBD2 (5 bases each). The germline gives CDR1 SQVTM, CDR2 ANQGSEA. The CDR3 totals 13 residues. With 4 bases removed from V and 4 bases from J, the gap between germline ends came to 10 bases.

This rearrangement joins TRBV9 to TRBJ1-4; perhaps TRBD1 as D (6 bases). Trimming removed 0 bases from V and 8 bases from J, with 14 bases in between. The germline gives CDR1 SGDLS, CDR2 YYNGEE. The CDR3 is 15 residues long. CDR3 region: CASSVGGGPSEKLFF. CDR3 nucleotides: TGTGCCAGCAGCGTAGGGGGGGGCCCCTCGGAAAAACTGTTTTTT.

This clone was observed a handful of times. J is TRBJ1-2 and V is TRBV11-2; D is undetermined. The V and J ends lost 1 base and 4 bases respectively, with 7 bases between them. Germline lookup yields CDR1 SGHAT and CDR2 FQNNGV. The CDR3 is 13 residues long. CDR3 nucleotide sequence: TGTGCCAGCAGCTTAGGTCGGTCCTATGGCTACACCTTC. Its translation: CASSLGRSYGYTF.

The rearrangement links TRBV4-3 to TRBJ2-2, with D maybe TRBD2 (7 bases). In germline, CDR1 is LGHNA, CDR2 YSLEER. V lost 0 bases and J 6 bases, leaving 17 bases between the germline ends. The CDR3 contains 17 residues. The DNA of the CDR3 is TGCGCCAGCAGCCAAGAGGGTGGCGGGGGCTATGCCGGGGAGCTGTTTTTT. Translating gives CASSQEGGGGYAGELFF.

This clone was detected only once. The rearrangement links TRBV2 to TRBJ2-1; TRBD2 agrees at 15 bases. Germline CDR1 and CDR2: SNHLY and FYNNEI. The CDR3 has 17 residues. The J segment lost 2 bases and the V segment lost 11 bases, leaving 10 bases of the junction unmatched. CDR3 in amino acids: CAGSGTSGGNTYNEQFF. The CDR3 DNA sequence: TGTGCCGGGTCCGGGACTAGCGGGGGGAACACCTACAATGAGCAGTTCTTC.

This chain links TRBV7-8 with TRBJ1-2; 7 bases line up with TRBD1. CDR1 SGHVS and CDR2 FQNEAQ come from the germline V gene. The CDR3 is 15 residues long. The V and J ends lost 3 bases and 7 bases, in that order; junction bases with no gene match: 11. The CDR3 DNA reads as TGTGCCAGCAGCTTGCCAGACAGGGAAAAGGGTGGCTACACCTTC. It is translated as CASSLPDREKGGYTF.